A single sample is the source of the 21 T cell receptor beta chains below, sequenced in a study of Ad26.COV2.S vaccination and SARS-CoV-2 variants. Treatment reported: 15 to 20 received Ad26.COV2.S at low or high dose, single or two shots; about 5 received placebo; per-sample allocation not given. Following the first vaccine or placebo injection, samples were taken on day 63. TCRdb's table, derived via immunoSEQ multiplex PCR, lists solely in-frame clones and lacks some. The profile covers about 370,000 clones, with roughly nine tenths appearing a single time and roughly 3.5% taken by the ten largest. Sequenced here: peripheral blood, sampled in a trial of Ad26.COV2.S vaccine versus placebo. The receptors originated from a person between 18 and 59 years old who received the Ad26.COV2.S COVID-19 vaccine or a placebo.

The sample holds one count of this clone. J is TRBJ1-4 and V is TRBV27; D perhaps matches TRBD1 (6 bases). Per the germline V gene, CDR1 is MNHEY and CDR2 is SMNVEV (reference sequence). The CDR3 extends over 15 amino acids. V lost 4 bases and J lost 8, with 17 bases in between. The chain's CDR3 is CASSSPGQESEKLFF. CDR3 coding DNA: TGTGCCAGCAGTTCGCCGGGACAAGAAAGCGAAAAACTGTTTTTT.

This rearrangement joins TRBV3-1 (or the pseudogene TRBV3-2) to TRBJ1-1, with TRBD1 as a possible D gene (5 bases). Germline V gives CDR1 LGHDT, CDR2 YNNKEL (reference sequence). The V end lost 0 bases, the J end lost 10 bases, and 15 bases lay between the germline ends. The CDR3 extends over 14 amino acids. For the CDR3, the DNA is TGTGCCAGCAGCCAAGATGCGGCAGGGCGAGTAGCTTTCTTT. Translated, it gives CASSQDAAGRVAFF.

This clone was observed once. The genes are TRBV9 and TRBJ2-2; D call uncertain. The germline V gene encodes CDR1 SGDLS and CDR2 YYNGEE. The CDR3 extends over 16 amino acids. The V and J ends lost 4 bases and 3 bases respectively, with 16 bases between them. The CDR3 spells CASSLEPVRDTGELFF. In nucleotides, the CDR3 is TGTGCCAGCAGCCTAGAGCCGGTTCGGGACACCGGGGAGCTGTTTTTT.

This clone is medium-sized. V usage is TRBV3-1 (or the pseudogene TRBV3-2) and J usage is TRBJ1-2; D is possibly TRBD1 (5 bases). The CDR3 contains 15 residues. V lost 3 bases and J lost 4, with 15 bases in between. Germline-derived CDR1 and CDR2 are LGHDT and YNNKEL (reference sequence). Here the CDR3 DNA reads TGTGCCAGCAGCCAGGGGGGACTTGCACTCTATGGCTACACCTTC. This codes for CASSQGGLALYGYTF.

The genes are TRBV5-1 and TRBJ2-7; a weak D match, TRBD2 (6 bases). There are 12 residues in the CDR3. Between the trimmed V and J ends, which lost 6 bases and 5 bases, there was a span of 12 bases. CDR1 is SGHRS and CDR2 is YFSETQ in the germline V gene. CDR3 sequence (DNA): TGCGCCAGCACGGCTAGCGCCAACGAGCAGTACTTC. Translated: CASTASANEQYF.

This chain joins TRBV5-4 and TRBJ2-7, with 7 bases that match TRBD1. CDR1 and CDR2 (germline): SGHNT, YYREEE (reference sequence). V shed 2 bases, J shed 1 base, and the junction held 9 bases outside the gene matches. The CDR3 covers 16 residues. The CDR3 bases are TGTGCCAGCAGCTTCCCGGGACAGCGGTCGTCCTACGAGCAGTACTTC. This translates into CASSFPGQRSSYEQYF. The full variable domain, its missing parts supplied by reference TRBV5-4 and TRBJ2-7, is ETGVTQSPTHLIKTRGQQVTLRCSSQSGHNTVSWYQQALGQGPQFIFQYYREEENGRGNFPPRFSGLQFPNYSSELNVNALELDDSALYLCASSFPGQRSSYEQYFGPGTRLTVT.

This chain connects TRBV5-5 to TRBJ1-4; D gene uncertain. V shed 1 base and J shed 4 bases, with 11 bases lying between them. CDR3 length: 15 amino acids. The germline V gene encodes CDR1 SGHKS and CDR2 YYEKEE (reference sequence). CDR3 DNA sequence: TGTGCCAGCAGCTTGACCGGCGGATTTAATGAAAAACTGTTTTTT. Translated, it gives CASSLTGGFNEKLFF. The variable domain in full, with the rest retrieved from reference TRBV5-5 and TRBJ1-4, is DAGVTQSPTHLIKTRGQQVTLRCSPISGHKSVSWYQQVLGQGPQFIFQYYEKEERGRGNFPDRFSARQFPNYSSELNVNALLLGDSALYLCASSLTGGFNEKLFFGSGTQLSVL.

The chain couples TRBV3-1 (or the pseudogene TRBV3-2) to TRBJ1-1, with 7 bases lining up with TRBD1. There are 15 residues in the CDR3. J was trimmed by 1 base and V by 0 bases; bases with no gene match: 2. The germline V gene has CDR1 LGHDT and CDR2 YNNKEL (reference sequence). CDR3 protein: CASSQEDRRNTEAFF. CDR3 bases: TGTGCCAGCAGCCAAGAGGACAGGAGGAACACTGAAGCTTTCTTT.

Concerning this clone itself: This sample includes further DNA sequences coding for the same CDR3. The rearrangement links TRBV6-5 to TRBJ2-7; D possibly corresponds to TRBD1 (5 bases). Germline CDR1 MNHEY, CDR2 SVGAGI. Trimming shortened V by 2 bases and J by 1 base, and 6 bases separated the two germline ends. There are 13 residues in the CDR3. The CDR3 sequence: CASSYRQSYEQYF. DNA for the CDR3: TGTGCCAGCAGTTACCGACAGTCCTACGAGCAGTACTTC.

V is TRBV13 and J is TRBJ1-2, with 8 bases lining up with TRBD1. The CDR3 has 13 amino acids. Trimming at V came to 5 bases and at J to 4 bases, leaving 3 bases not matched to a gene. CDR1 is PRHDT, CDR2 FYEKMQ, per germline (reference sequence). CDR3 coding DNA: TGTGCCAGCAGCACAGGACAGGGCTATGGCTACACCTTC. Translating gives CASSTGQGYGYTF.

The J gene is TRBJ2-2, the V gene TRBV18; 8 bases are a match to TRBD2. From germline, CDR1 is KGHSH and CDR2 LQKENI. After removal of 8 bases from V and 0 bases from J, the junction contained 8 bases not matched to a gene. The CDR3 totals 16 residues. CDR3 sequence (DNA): TGTGCCAGCGAGAGGACTAGCAGCCCGAACACCGGGGAGCTGTTTTTT. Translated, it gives CASERTSSPNTGELFF.

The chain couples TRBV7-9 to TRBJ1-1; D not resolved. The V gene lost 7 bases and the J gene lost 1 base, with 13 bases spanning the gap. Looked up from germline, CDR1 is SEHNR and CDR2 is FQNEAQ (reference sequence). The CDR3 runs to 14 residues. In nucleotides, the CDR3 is TGTGCCAGCAACCTTAGTGGGAGGAACACTGAAGCTTTCTTT. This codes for CASNLSGRNTEAFF.

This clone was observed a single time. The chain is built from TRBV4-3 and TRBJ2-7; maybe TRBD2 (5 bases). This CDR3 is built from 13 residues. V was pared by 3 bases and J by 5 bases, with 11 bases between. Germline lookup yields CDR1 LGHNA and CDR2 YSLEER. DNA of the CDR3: TGCGCCAGCAGCCAGTTCCTCGGGGACGAGCAGTACTTC. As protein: CASSQFLGDEQYF.

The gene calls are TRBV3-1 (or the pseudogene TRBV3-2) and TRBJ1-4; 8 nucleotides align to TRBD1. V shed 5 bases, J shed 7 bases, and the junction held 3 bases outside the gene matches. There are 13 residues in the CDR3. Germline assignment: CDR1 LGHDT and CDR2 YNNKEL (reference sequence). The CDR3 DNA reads TGTGCCAGCAGCAACAGGGGGGTTGAAAAACTGTTTTTT. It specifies CASSNRGVEKLFF.

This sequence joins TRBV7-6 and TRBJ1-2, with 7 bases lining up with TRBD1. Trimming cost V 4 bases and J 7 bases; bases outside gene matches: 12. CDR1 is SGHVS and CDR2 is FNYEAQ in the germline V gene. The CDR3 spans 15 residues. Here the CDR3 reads CASSSRDSLKGGYTF. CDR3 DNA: TGTGCCAGCAGCTCCCGGGACAGTCTTAAGGGTGGCTACACCTTC.

The CDR3 DNA sequence: TGTGCCAGCAGCACCGGTTGGCCAGAAGAGAACACTGAAGCTTTCTTT. It translates to CASSTGWPEENTEAFF. The V gene is TRBV5-6, the J gene TRBJ1-1; D is ambiguous. The V end lost 4 bases, the J end lost 1 base, and 17 bases lay between the germline ends. This CDR3 is built from 16 residues. Germline values: CDR1 SGHDT, CDR2 YYEEEE.

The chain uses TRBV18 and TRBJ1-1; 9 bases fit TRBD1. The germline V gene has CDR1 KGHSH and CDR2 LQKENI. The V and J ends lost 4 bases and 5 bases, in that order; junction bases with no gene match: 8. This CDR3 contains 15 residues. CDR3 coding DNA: TGTGCCAGCTCACGACCGACAGGGGGAAGGACTGAAGCTTTCTTT. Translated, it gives CASSRPTGGRTEAFF.

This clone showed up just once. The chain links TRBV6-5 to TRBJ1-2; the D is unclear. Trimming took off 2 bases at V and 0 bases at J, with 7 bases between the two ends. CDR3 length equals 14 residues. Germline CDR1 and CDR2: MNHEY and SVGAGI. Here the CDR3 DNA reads TGTGCCAGCAGTTACAGCGGAGCTAACTATGGCTACACCTTC. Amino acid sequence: CASSYSGANYGYTF.

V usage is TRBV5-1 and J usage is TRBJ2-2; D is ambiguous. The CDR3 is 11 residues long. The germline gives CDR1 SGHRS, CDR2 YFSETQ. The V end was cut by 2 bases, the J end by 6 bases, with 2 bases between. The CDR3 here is CASSFPGELFF. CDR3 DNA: TGCGCCAGCAGCTTCCCCGGGGAGCTGTTTTTT.

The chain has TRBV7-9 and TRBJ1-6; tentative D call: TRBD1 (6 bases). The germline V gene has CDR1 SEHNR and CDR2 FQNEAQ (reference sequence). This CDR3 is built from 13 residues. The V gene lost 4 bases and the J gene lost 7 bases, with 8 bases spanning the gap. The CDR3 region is CASSSQGNSPLHF. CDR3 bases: TGTGCCAGCAGCTCCCAGGGGAATTCACCCCTCCACTTT. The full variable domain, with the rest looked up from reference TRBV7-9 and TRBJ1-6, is DTGVSQNPRHKITKRGQNVTFRCDPISEHNRLYWYRQTLGQGPEFLTYFQNEAQLEKSRLLSDRFSAERPKGSFSTLEIQRTEQGDSAMYLCASSSQGNSPLHFGNGTRLTVT.

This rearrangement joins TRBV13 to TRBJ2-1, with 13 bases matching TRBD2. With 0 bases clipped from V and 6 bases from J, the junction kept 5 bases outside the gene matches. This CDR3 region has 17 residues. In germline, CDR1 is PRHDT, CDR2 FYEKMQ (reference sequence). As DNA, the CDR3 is TGTGCCAGCAGCTTAGGAAGGGGACTAGCGGGGTTCAATGAGCAGTTCTTC. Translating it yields CASSLGRGLAGFNEQFF.